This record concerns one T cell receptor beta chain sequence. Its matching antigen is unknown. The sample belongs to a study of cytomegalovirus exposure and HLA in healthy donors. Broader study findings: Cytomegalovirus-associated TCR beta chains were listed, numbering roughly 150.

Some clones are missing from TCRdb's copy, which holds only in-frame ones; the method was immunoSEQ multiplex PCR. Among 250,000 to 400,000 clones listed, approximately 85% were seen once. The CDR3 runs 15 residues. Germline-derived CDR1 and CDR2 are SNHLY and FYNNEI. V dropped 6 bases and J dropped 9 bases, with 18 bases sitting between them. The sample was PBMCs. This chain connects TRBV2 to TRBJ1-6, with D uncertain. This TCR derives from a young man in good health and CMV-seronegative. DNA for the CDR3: TGTGCCAGCAGCGACCAAGATATGGGGAGTTCACCCCTCCACTTT. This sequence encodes CASSDQDMGSSPLHF.